These 6 T cell receptor beta chains came from one sample sequenced in a study of blood T cells in healthy people across ages. Alongside a J-beta primer mix, a sample-barcoded 5' primer served in a second PCR lasting roughly 7 to 11 cycles. TCRdb passed the 5' RACE reads through MiXCR, listing each CDR3 protein once. This sample has fewer than 800,000 distinct CDR3 sequences, with 20% to 25% found just once. This sample also belongs to another study, concerning T cells of mothers and their children.

Sequencing was performed on blood. All receptors come from a boy aged 5-17 years in good health.

The chain recombines TRBV7-9 with TRBJ1-1; D uncertain. The CDR3 is made up of 8 amino acids. The V gene lost 10 bases and the J gene lost 7 bases, with 4 bases spanning the gap. The germline V gene encodes CDR1 SEHNR and CDR2 FQNEAQ (reference sequence). The CDR3 region has the DNA TGTGCCATCAGTGAAGCTTTCTTT. It codes for CAISEAFF.

This chain joins TRBV24-1 and TRBJ2-4; possible D gene TRBD2, 5 bases. From germline, CDR1 is KGHDR and CDR2 SFDVKD. The CDR3 covers 16 residues. The V and J ends lost 2 bases and 1 base respectively, with 11 bases between them. The DNA of the CDR3 is TGTGCCACCAGTGATTCGAGTCCGGGGGCCAAAAACATTCAGTACTTC. This encodes CATSDSSPGAKNIQYF.

A note on this clonotype: An end of the junction differs from the germline gene, which may be a read error. V and J are TRBV6-1 and TRBJ2-5; tentatively, D is TRBD2 (5 bases). The J call may be incorrect, as the DNA end agrees better with TRBJ2-7. The CDR3 covers 15 residues. The germline CDR1 and CDR2 sequences are MNHNS and SASEGT. The CDR3 DNA reads as TGTGCCAGCAGTGAACGAGGGTCAATCTCCTTCGAGCAGTACTTC. It yields the protein CASSERGSISFEQYF.

This clonotype has a handful of counts. The chain is built from TRBV20-1 and TRBJ2-5; D gene ambiguous. Germline CDR1 DFQATT, CDR2 SNEGSKA (reference sequence). The CDR3 consists of 13 residues. V lost 1 base and J 3 bases, leaving 9 bases between the germline ends. The CDR3 DNA follows: TGCAGTGCTAGAGTTTTCTTTGAAGAGACCCAGTACTTC. It codes for CSARVFFEETQYF.

The chain has TRBV18 and TRBJ2-5; 11 bases are a match to TRBD1. The J call may be faulty, since TRBJ2-7 better matches the DNA end. Germline loops: CDR1 KGHSH, CDR2 LQKENI. The CDR3 has 16 amino acids. The CDR3 DNA is TGTGCCAGCTCACCACCGGGGGGACAGGGGGTCTACGAGCAGTACTTC. The encoded protein is CASSPPGGQGVYEQYF.

In this sample, this clonotype turned up many times. This chain links TRBV24-1 with TRBJ2-4, with TRBD2 identical over 12 bases. This CDR3 comprises 15 residues. Germline V gene lookup returns CDR1 KGHDR and CDR2 SFDVKD. J gave up 8 bases and V 4 bases, and 5 bases lay outside the gene matches. This CDR3 is CATSDATSGSDIQYF. CDR3 coding DNA: TGTGCCACCAGTGACGCGACTAGCGGGAGTGACATTCAGTACTTC.